This T cell receptor (beta chain) was sequenced for a study of cytomegalovirus exposure and HLA in healthy donors. This CDR3 comprises 13 residues. V lost 9 bases to trimming and J lost 3 bases, with 12 bases between them. In germline, CDR1 is MNHNY, CDR2 SVGAGI (reference sequence). Turning to this clone: Its antigen is as yet unknown.

General observations from the study: Later analysis found that TCR beta chains associated with HLA were more clonally expanded than other, equally common chains. Reports showed the classifier diagnosing cytomegalovirus status with high specificity and sensitivity. Cytomegalovirus-associated TCR beta chains were listed, numbering 150 to 200.

The PCR employed 60 Vbeta primers together with 13 Jbeta primers. The table came from immunoSEQ multiplex PCR; TCRdb's copy has only in-frame clones and leaves some out. Here the sample spans under 130,000 clones, nearly 85% being singletons. The source is a man aged 18-30 years in good health and CMV-seronegative. The material sequenced was PBMCs. The chain has TRBV6-6 and TRBJ2-1; D is perhaps TRBD1 (5 bases). CDR3 nucleotides: TGTGCCAGTAAGGGGCAGGACTACAATGAGCAGTTCTTC. It encodes CASKGQDYNEQFF.